The 9 T cell receptor beta chains below all came from one sample that was sequenced in a study of blood T cell repertoires in COVID-19. TCRdb keeps only in-frame clones here, not all; method: immunoSEQ multiplex PCR. This table has 270,000 or so clones, less than 95% appearing once. The material sequenced was PBMCs or T cells enriched from blood (not recorded which). Source of these receptors: a man aged 35 to 55 who had been exposed to COVID-19.

The chain uses TRBV6-5 and TRBJ1-2; 8 nucleotides line up with TRBD1. The CDR3 totals 15 residues. Trimming at V came to 6 bases and at J to 10 bases, leaving 16 bases not matched to a gene. CDR1 is MNHEY and CDR2 is SVGAGI in the germline V gene. This CDR3 is CASSLGQVGSRDYTF. The CDR3 region has the DNA TGTGCCAGCAGCCTGGGACAGGTGGGATCTCGTGACTACACCTTC.

The chain is built from TRBV19 and TRBJ1-5; 9 bases are a match to TRBD1. The germline gives CDR1 LNHDA, CDR2 SQIVND (reference sequence). The ends lost 3 bases at V and 0 bases at J; junction bases unmatched: 6. CDR3 length equals 17 residues. Written as DNA, the CDR3 is TGTGCCAGTAGTATCGGGACAGGGAGTGTTAGCAATCAGCCCCAGCATTTT. Protein: CASSIGTGSVSNQPQHF.

The CDR3 DNA reads TGTGCCTGGAGGGGGGGAATGACGGGTAGCTATGGCTACACCTTC. It codes for CAWRGGMTGSYGYTF. V gene TRBV30 combines with J gene TRBJ1-2; TRBD1 is a possible D gene (5 bases). Per the germline V gene, CDR1 is GTSNPN and CDR2 is SVGIG (reference sequence). V was trimmed by 3 bases and J by 4 bases, leaving 18 bases between them. The CDR3 has 15 residues.

The gene calls are TRBV5-1 and TRBJ1-2; D gene unclear. V was shortened by 3 bases and J by 2 bases, with 8 bases between the two germline ends. The germline CDR1 and CDR2 sequences are SGHRS and YFSETQ. This CDR3 is built from 13 residues. CDR3 in amino acids: CASSYSENYGYTF. The CDR3 coding sequence is TGCGCCAGCAGCTATTCCGAGAACTATGGCTACACCTTC.

This rearrangement joins TRBV7-8 to TRBJ2-1; D is unresolved. The V and J ends lost 2 bases and 5 bases respectively, with 10 bases between them. The germline V gene encodes CDR1 SGHVS and CDR2 FQNEAQ. The CDR3 has 14 amino acids. The CDR3 protein is CASSLSLSNNEQFF. The CDR3, as DNA: TGTGCCAGCAGCTTAAGTCTATCCAACAATGAGCAGTTCTTC.

CDR3 DNA sequence: TGTGCCAGCAGCTCCCCAGGGGGCTTAAACACTGAAGCTTTCTTT. Translating it yields CASSSPGGLNTEAFF. V gene TRBV28 combines with J gene TRBJ1-1, with 8 bases identical to TRBD1. V shed 6 bases and J 2 bases; nucleotides not matched to a gene: 8. Germline V gives CDR1 MDHEN, CDR2 SYDVKM. This CDR3 spans 15 amino acids.

The chain joins TRBV5-1 to TRBJ1-6; 7 bases align to TRBD1. This CDR3 spans 15 amino acids. V shed 6 bases, J shed 7 bases, and the junction held 10 bases outside the gene matches. Per the germline V gene, CDR1 is SGHRS and CDR2 is YFSETQ. The CDR3 reads CASTNQDRSNSPLHF. CDR3 in DNA: TGCGCCAGCACAAACCAGGACAGGTCGAATTCACCCCTCCACTTT. The full variable domain, completed using reference TRBV5-1 and TRBJ1-6, is KAGVTQTPRYLIKTRGQQVTLSCSPISGHRSVSWYQQTPGQGLQFLFEYFSETQRNKGNFPGRFSGRQFSNSRSEMNVSTLELGDSALYLCASTNQDRSNSPLHFGNGTRLTVT.

For this clone: The germline gene is not matched at one end of the junction; a read error may be the cause. The rearrangement uses TRBV29-1 and TRBJ2-7; unclear D gene. This CDR3 region has 11 residues. From germline, CDR1 is SQVTM and CDR2 ANQGSEA. The DNA for the CDR3 is TGCAGCGTTCTAATCTCCGACGAGCAGTACTTC. This codes for CSVLISDEQYF.

The V call is TRBV5-6, the J call TRBJ2-1, with D perhaps matching TRBD1 (5 bases). CDR1 and CDR2 (germline): SGHDT, YYEEEE. This CDR3 contains 13 residues. Trimming removed 4 bases at V and 2 bases at J, with 7 bases between. The CDR3 bases are TGTGCCAGCAGCCAGGACACCTACAATGAGCAGTTCTTC. Translation gives CASSQDTYNEQFF.